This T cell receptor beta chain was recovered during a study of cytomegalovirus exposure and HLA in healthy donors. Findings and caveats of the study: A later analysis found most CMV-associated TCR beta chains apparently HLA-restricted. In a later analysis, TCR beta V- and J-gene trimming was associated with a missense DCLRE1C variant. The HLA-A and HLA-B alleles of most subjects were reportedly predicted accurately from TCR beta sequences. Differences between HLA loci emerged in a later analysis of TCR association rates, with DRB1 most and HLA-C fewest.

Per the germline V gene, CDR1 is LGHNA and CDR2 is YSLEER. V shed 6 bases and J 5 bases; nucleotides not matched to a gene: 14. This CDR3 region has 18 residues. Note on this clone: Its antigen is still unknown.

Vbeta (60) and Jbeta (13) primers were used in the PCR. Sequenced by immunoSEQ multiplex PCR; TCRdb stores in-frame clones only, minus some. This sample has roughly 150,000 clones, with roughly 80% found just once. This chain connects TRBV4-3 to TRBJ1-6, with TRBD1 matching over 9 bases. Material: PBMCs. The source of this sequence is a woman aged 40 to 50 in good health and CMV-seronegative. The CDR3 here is CASRRVTGGLIDNSPLHF. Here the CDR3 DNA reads TGCGCCAGCAGGCGTGTCACAGGGGGCCTTATCGATAATTCACCCCTCCACTTT.